Below, 21 T cell receptor beta chains from the same sample are listed, as sequenced in a study of blood T cell repertoires in COVID-19. Sequenced by immunoSEQ multiplex PCR; TCRdb stores in-frame clones only, minus some. The table shows around 300,000 clones, with 86% occurring only once. Sequencing was carried out using PBMCs or T cells enriched from blood (not recorded which). All receptors come from a woman younger than 35 who had recovered from COVID-19.

This chain joins TRBV19 and TRBJ1-6; D is uncertain. Trimming shortened V by 3 bases and J by 0 bases, and 6 bases separated the two germline ends. The CDR3 has 15 amino acids. Looked up from germline, CDR1 is LNHDA and CDR2 is SQIVND (reference sequence). In DNA, the CDR3 is TGTGCCAGTAGTATGGCAAGCTCCTATAATTCACCCCTCCACTTT. The encoded protein is CASSMASSYNSPLHF.

V and J are TRBV11-2 and TRBJ1-6; tentative D call: TRBD1 (6 bases). Trimming pared 3 bases from V and 9 bases from J, leaving 18 bases between. Germline loops: CDR1 SGHAT, CDR2 FQNNGV. This CDR3 has 16 amino acids. CDR3 loop: CASSLNTGSKSSPLHF. Here the CDR3 DNA reads TGTGCCAGCAGCTTGAACACAGGGTCCAAGAGTTCACCCCTCCACTTT.

The V and J genes are TRBV28 and TRBJ2-1, with TRBD2 matching 11 bases. CDR1 and CDR2 from the germline V gene are MDHEN and SYDVKM. This CDR3 region has 15 residues. After removal of 4 bases from V and 5 bases from J, the junction contained 4 bases not matched to a gene. The CDR3 here is CASSSGLAVNNEQFF. The CDR3 DNA sequence: TGTGCCAGCAGTTCGGGACTAGCGGTGAACAATGAGCAGTTCTTC.

This chain connects TRBV20-1 to TRBJ2-2; the D is unclear. The V and J ends lost 3 bases and 2 bases respectively, with 10 bases between them. The CDR3 is 14 residues long. Germline V gene data show CDR1 as DFQATT and CDR2 as SNEGSKA (reference sequence). Here the CDR3 reads CSASRLPNTGELFF. CDR3 nucleotides: TGCAGTGCTAGTCGACTCCCAAACACCGGGGAGCTGTTTTTT.

The chain links TRBV30 to TRBJ2-1; a possible D gene is TRBD2 (5 bases). The CDR3 covers 14 residues. V lost 0 bases and J lost 6, with 12 bases in between. Germline V gives CDR1 GTSNPN, CDR2 SVGIG (reference sequence). The CDR3 loop is CAWSVASHGNEQFF. DNA for the CDR3: TGTGCCTGGAGTGTGGCTAGCCACGGCAATGAGCAGTTCTTC.

The V and J genes are TRBV4-2 and TRBJ1-6; D gene uncertain. This CDR3 has 14 amino acids. Germline assignment: CDR1 LGHNA and CDR2 YNFKEQ. Trimming shortened V by 4 bases and J by 5 bases, and 9 bases separated the two germline ends. CDR3 nucleotides: TGTGCCAGCAGCCCCTTATCTGATAATTCACCCCTCCACTTT. Residues: CASSPLSDNSPLHF.

The chain has TRBV5-1 and TRBJ1-1; TRBD1 is a possible D gene (5 bases). Trimming removed 4 bases from V and 0 bases from J, with 13 bases in between. Germline V gives CDR1 SGHRS, CDR2 YFSETQ. CDR3 size: 15 residues. Here the CDR3 reads CASSPRQGMNTEAFF. The CDR3 DNA reads TGCGCCAGCAGCCCCCGGCAGGGAATGAACACTGAAGCTTTCTTT.

V gene TRBV19 combines with J gene TRBJ1-1, with 7 bases lining up with TRBD1. The germline V gene has CDR1 LNHDA and CDR2 SQIVND (reference sequence). Unmatched junction bases numbered 7, after V lost 5 bases and J lost 4 bases. The CDR3 is made up of 14 amino acids. CDR3 residues: CASSFDRVGTEAFF. The CDR3 DNA is TGTGCCAGTAGTTTCGACAGGGTTGGCACTGAAGCTTTCTTT.

This rearrangement joins TRBV5-1 to TRBJ1-4; 7 bases are a match to TRBD1. CDR3 size: 16 residues. V shed 0 bases and J 8 bases; nucleotides not matched to a gene: 10. Germline values: CDR1 SGHRS, CDR2 YFSETQ. The CDR3: CASSLAHRGFGEKLFF. The CDR3 nucleotides read TGCGCCAGCAGCTTGGCCCACAGGGGATTTGGAGAAAAACTGTTTTTT.

The chain couples TRBV6-2 or TRBV6-3 to TRBJ2-3; the match to TRBD2 covers 9 bases. The V gene end was trimmed by 0 bases and the J gene end by 0 bases; junction bases not matched to a gene: 4. Per germline, CDR1 MNHEY and CDR2 SVGEGT. This CDR3 is 17 amino acids long. CDR3 bases: TGTGCCAGCAGTTACTCGGGGCTAGCGGGGAGCACAGATACGCAGTATTTT. Translation gives CASSYSGLAGSTDTQYF.

The sample holds a few counts of this clone. This same CDR3 is encoded by further DNA sequences in the sample. The chain uses TRBV3-1 (or the pseudogene TRBV3-2) and TRBJ1-1; D not resolved. V lost 1 base to trimming and J lost 2 bases, with 5 bases between them. This CDR3 is 13 amino acids long. CDR1 LGHDT and CDR2 YNNKEL come from the germline V gene (reference sequence). The CDR3 reads CASSQGANTEAFF. The CDR3 DNA sequence: TGTGCCAGCAGCCAAGGAGCTAACACTGAAGCTTTCTTT.

This chain links TRBV5-4 with TRBJ2-3, with TRBD2 matching over 9 bases. The CDR3 loop spans 16 amino acids. The V gene end was trimmed by 0 bases and the J gene end by 5 bases; junction bases not matched to a gene: 7. CDR1 is SGHNT, CDR2 YYREEE, per germline (reference sequence). The CDR3 region is CASSLAVAGAIDTQYF. The DNA of the CDR3 is TGTGCCAGCAGCTTGGCCGTAGCGGGAGCGATAGATACGCAGTATTTT.

The genes are TRBV28 and TRBJ1-1, with TRBD1 identical over 8 bases. V dropped 6 bases and J dropped 1; count of bases not matched to a gene: 4. In germline, CDR1 is MDHEN, CDR2 SYDVKM. The CDR3 loop spans 14 amino acids. The CDR3 is CASSFTGGNTEAFF. In DNA form, the CDR3 reads TGTGCCAGCAGCTTCACAGGGGGGAACACTGAAGCTTTCTTT.

CDR3 nucleotide sequence: TGTGCCAGCAGTCCCCGCCCGCCCGCTAGCGGGAGTATCTACAATGAGCAGTTCTTC. Protein sequence: CASSPRPPASGSIYNEQFF. This rearrangement joins TRBV27 to TRBJ2-1; 10 nucleotides align to TRBD2. The germline CDR1 and CDR2 sequences are MNHEY and SMNVEV (reference sequence). The CDR3 runs to 19 residues. The V and J ends lost 5 bases and 3 bases, in that order; junction bases with no gene match: 16.

The J gene is TRBJ2-7, the V gene TRBV7-6; TRBD1 matches 8 bases. V shed 5 bases, J shed 3 bases, and the junction held 9 bases outside the gene matches. The CDR3 totals 15 residues. CDR1 SGHVS and CDR2 FNYEAQ come from the germline V gene. The chain's CDR3 is CASSPQPGQVYEQYF. The DNA of the CDR3 is TGTGCCAGCAGCCCCCAACCGGGACAGGTCTACGAGCAGTACTTC.

The chain carries TRBV11-3 and TRBJ1-4; D is possibly TRBD1 (6 bases). Germline CDR1 and CDR2: SGHNT and YENEEA. This CDR3 contains 13 residues. Trimming stripped 5 bases from V and 5 bases from J, with 9 bases between. The CDR3 sequence: CASSRDRNEKLFF. The CDR3 DNA reads as TGTGCCAGCAGCCGAGACAGGAATGAAAAACTGTTTTTT. Full variable domain (rest looked up from reference TRBV11-3 and TRBJ1-4): EAGVVQSPRYKIIEKKQPVAFWCNPISGHNTLYWYLQNLGQGPELLIRYENEEAVDDSQLPKDRFSAERLKGVDSTLKIQPAELGDSAVYLCASSRDRNEKLFFGSGTQLSVL.

The chain couples TRBV30 to TRBJ1-1; 8 bases agree with TRBD1. V shed 8 bases, J shed 5 bases, and the junction held 7 bases outside the gene matches. Germline lookup yields CDR1 GTSNPN and CDR2 SVGIG (reference sequence). The CDR3 is 12 residues long. The CDR3 reads CARRQGLTEAFF. CDR3 bases: TGTGCCAGACGACAGGGGTTGACTGAAGCTTTCTTT. Full variable domain (remainder filled in from reference TRBV30 and TRBJ1-1): SQTIHQWPATLVQPVGSPLSLECTVEGTSNPNLYWYRQAAGRGLQLLFYSVGIGQISSEVPQNLSASRPQDRQFILSSKKLLLSDSGFYLCARRQGLTEAFFGQGTRLTVV.

The rearrangement uses TRBV28 and TRBJ1-5; D ambiguous. The CDR3 loop spans 12 amino acids. In germline, CDR1 is MDHEN, CDR2 SYDVKM. Trimming took off 7 bases at V and 9 bases at J, with 13 bases between the two ends. CDR3 amino acids: CASNLSSGPQHF. CDR3 DNA: TGTGCCAGCAACCTGAGCTCAGGGCCCCAGCATTTT. Supplemented by reference TRBV28 and TRBJ1-5, the full variable domain reads DVKVTQSSRYLVKRTGEKVFLECVQDMDHENMFWYRQDPGLGLRLIYFSYDVKMKEKGDIPEGYSVSREKKERFSLILESASTNQTSMYLCASNLSSGPQHFGDGTRLSIL.

As to this clone: This sample includes further DNA sequences coding for the same CDR3. The chain has TRBV13 and TRBJ2-5; 9 bases agree with TRBD1. This CDR3 contains 14 residues. With 5 bases clipped from V and 5 bases from J, the junction kept 6 bases outside the gene matches. CDR1 PRHDT and CDR2 FYEKMQ come from the germline V gene (reference sequence). The CDR3 DNA sequence: TGTGCCAGCAGCCTCCGACAGGGGGGGGAGACCCAGTACTTC. This translates into CASSLRQGGETQYF.

The chain uses TRBV29-1 and TRBJ2-7; 11 nucleotides match TRBD2. CDR1 is SQVTM, CDR2 ANQGSEA, per germline. Trimming cost V 6 bases and J 2 bases; bases outside gene matches: 3. The CDR3 contains 13 residues. The CDR3 is CSVGTSGAYEQYF. CDR3 nucleotides: TGCAGCGTCGGGACTAGCGGTGCCTACGAGCAGTACTTC.

The chain joins TRBV6-6 to TRBJ2-7, with 8 bases lining up with TRBD2. With 2 bases clipped from V and 6 bases from J, the junction kept 6 bases outside the gene matches. This CDR3 is built from 14 residues. Germline values: CDR1 MNHNY, CDR2 SVGAGI (reference sequence). The CDR3 protein is CASSYRLASREQYF. DNA for the CDR3: TGTGCCAGCAGTTACAGACTAGCGTCCCGCGAGCAGTACTTC.